One sample yielded the 8 T cell receptor beta chains listed below, sequenced in a study of CD8 T cells in ankylosing spondylitis. Study-wide points: For ankylosing spondylitis blood, a TCR beta motif of fewer than 10 highly homologous variants appeared characteristic.

Their antigens remain unidentified. TCRdb reprocessed the 5' RACE reads via MiXCR and lists one record per CDR3 protein. Of approximately 400,000 distinct CDR3 sequences in the sample, roughly 15% were seen once. Sequences were obtained from blood, either unsorted or a sorted T cell fraction (not recorded which). These receptors all come from a male donor with ankylosing spondylitis.

The sample holds a few counts of this clonotype. The DNA of the CDR3 is TGTGCCAGCAGCTGGGTAGGACAGTCCTACAATGAGCAGTTCTTC. Amino acid sequence: CASSWVGQSYNEQFF. The chain has TRBV6-1 and TRBJ2-1, with D perhaps TRBD1 (6 bases). The CDR3 totals 15 residues. V lost 6 bases, J lost 1 base, and 13 bases lay in between. The germline V gene encodes CDR1 MNHNS and CDR2 SASEGT.

This clonotype was counted between two and nine times. V is TRBV10-3 and J is TRBJ1-2; no definite D call. CDR3 length equals 13 residues. The germline gives CDR1 ENHRY, CDR2 SYGVKD. The ends were cut back, 6 bases at V and 1 base at J, with 9 bases in the middle. This CDR3 reads CAIRDGDNYGYTF. In DNA form, the CDR3 reads TGTGCCATCAGGGACGGAGATAACTATGGCTACACCTTC.

In its sample, this clonotype was seen a few times. The J gene is TRBJ1-5, the V gene TRBV19; weak D call: TRBD1 (5 bases). The germline gives CDR1 LNHDA, CDR2 SQIVND (reference sequence). V lost 5 bases to trimming and J lost 2 bases, with 10 bases between them. This CDR3 spans 14 amino acids. CDR3 bases: TGTGCCAGTAGTGGCAGGGTGGGCAATCAGCCCCAGCATTTT. This encodes CASSGRVGNQPQHF.

This clonotype has a handful of counts. This chain uses TRBV12-3 or TRBV12-4 with TRBJ2-5; 7 bases agree with TRBD2. CDR3 size: 16 residues. The trim removed 5 bases at V and 1 base at J, leaving 10 bases unmatched. For the CDR3, the DNA is TGTGCCAGCAGTCCTGGCGGGAGAGGCCCCCAAGAGACCCAGTACTTC. Encoded protein: CASSPGGRGPQETQYF.

The chain is built from TRBV14 and TRBJ2-7; D call uncertain. V lost 9 bases and J 12 bases, leaving 12 bases between the germline ends. The CDR3 runs to 9 residues. Germline V gene lookup returns CDR1 SGHDN and CDR2 FVKESK. CDR3 sequence: CASLHNAYF. The CDR3 DNA sequence: TGTGCCAGTCTCCATAACGCGTACTTC.

The rearrangement uses TRBV25-1 and TRBJ2-5; D uncertain. The CDR3 has 18 residues. Trimming took off 1 base at V and 2 bases at J, with 20 bases between the two ends. Germline V gene data show CDR1 as MGHDK and CDR2 as SYGVNS. This chain's CDR3 is CASSESPPYRAEQETQYF. In DNA form, the CDR3 reads TGTGCCAGCAGTGAATCCCCCCCTTATCGAGCCGAGCAAGAGACCCAGTACTTC.

The chain employs TRBV20-1 and TRBJ1-4; D gene uncertain. Between the trimmed V and J ends, which lost 5 bases and 3 bases, there was a span of 13 bases. The CDR3 extends over 14 amino acids. Per the germline V gene, CDR1 is DFQATT and CDR2 is SNEGSKA (reference sequence). The CDR3 protein is CSASDTPSNEKLFF. The CDR3 DNA follows: TGCAGTGCTTCCGACACACCATCTAATGAAAAACTGTTTTTT.

This clonotype occurred a few times. The chain uses TRBV12-3 or TRBV12-4 and TRBJ2-7, with D possibly being TRBD2 (6 bases). The CDR3 has 15 residues. V dropped 6 bases and J dropped 0 bases, with 15 bases sitting between them. The CDR3 coding sequence is TGTGCCAGCAGACGGACGTCGGGGGTCTCCTACGAGCAGTACTTC. Encoded protein: CASRRTSGVSYEQYF.